This entry lists 28 T cell receptor beta chains sequenced from one sample in a study of a mutant IDH1 vaccine in newly diagnosed glioma. These receptors have no identified antigens. Produced via immunoSEQ multiplex PCR; TCRdb's table is partial and in-frame only. The sample records approximately 80,000 clones, roughly 91% being singletons. Time point indicated: week 5, during vaccination. Doses consisted of 300 ug of mutant IDH1 20-mer peptide each, paired with topical imiquimod. The sequencing used PBMCs, collected from a glioma patient whose treatment included an IDH1 peptide vaccine. The receptors derive from a woman aged 45 to 65 with glioma.

The chain employs TRBV2 and TRBJ2-3, with D possibly TRBD1 on 5 matching bases. CDR3 length: 14 residues. V lost 6 bases to trimming and J lost 2 bases, with 12 bases between them. Germline-derived CDR1 and CDR2 are SNHLY and FYNNEI. In nucleotides, the CDR3 is TGTGCCAGCAGGAGGTCAGGGCCCACAGATACGCAGTATTTT. This sequence encodes CASRRSGPTDTQYF.

The chain couples TRBV7-9 to TRBJ2-6; tentatively, D is TRBD1 (5 bases). Deletions cut 1 base from V and 3 bases from J, with 16 bases between. The CDR3 covers 18 residues. Germline-derived CDR1 and CDR2 are SEHNR and FQNEAQ (reference sequence). The CDR3 spells CASSLEPREGFGANVLTF. The CDR3 coding sequence is TGTGCCAGCAGCTTAGAACCCAGGGAAGGCTTTGGGGCCAACGTCCTGACTTTC.

V and J are TRBV28 and TRBJ2-7, with 7 bases aligning to TRBD1. V dropped 5 bases and J dropped 3; count of bases not matched to a gene: 4. This CDR3 spans 13 amino acids. Germline CDR1 and CDR2: MDHEN and SYDVKM. CDR3 nucleotide sequence: TGTGCCAGCAGTCAAACAGGGGACTACGAGCAGTACTTC. It translates to CASSQTGDYEQYF.

The chain uses TRBV30 and TRBJ1-5; D ambiguous. Looked up from germline, CDR1 is GTSNPN and CDR2 is SVGIG (reference sequence). The V gene lost 0 bases and the J gene lost 5 bases, with 8 bases spanning the gap. The CDR3 is made up of 13 amino acids. The CDR3 is CAWSVTGYQPQHF. The CDR3 coding sequence is TGTGCCTGGAGTGTAACGGGTTATCAGCCCCAGCATTTT. Filled out from reference TRBV30 and TRBJ1-5, the complete variable domain reads SQTIHQWPATLVQPVGSPLSLECTVEGTSNPNLYWYRQAAGRGLQLLFYSVGIGQISSEVPQNLSASRPQDRQFILSSKKLLLSDSGFYLCAWSVTGYQPQHFGDGTRLSIL.

The chain couples TRBV5-1 to TRBJ2-1; unclear D gene. Trimming left V 3 bases short and J 8 bases short, with 9 bases between. The CDR3 has 12 residues. Germline loops: CDR1 SGHRS, CDR2 YFSETQ. The CDR3, as DNA: TGCGCCAGCAGCTCCACCTGGGATGAGCAGTTCTTC. Translation gives CASSSTWDEQFF. Full variable domain (outside the CDR3, taken from reference TRBV5-1 and TRBJ2-1): KAGVTQTPRYLIKTRGQQVTLSCSPISGHRSVSWYQQTPGQGLQFLFEYFSETQRNKGNFPGRFSGRQFSNSRSEMNVSTLELGDSALYLCASSSTWDEQFFGPGTRLTVL.

The CDR3 sequence is CASRLIGGSSSYEQYF. DNA for the CDR3: TGTGCCAGCAGACTAATTGGGGGCAGTAGTTCCTACGAGCAGTACTTC. The chain joins TRBV27 to TRBJ2-7, with D tentatively TRBD1 (6 bases). The germline V gene encodes CDR1 MNHEY and CDR2 SMNVEV (reference sequence). V shed 6 bases and J shed 1 base, with 19 bases lying between them. The CDR3 runs to 16 residues.

V usage is TRBV28 and J usage is TRBJ1-1, with no clear D. The length of the CDR3 is 13 residues. V was clipped by 7 bases and J by 7 bases, with 16 bases between them. Looked up from germline, CDR1 is MDHEN and CDR2 is SYDVKM. This CDR3 reads CASTTFGLGEAFF. CDR3 sequence (DNA): TGTGCCAGCACTACCTTTGGCCTCGGTGAAGCTTTCTTT.

This clone showed up just once. The chain employs TRBV5-1 and TRBJ2-1; TRBD1 agrees at 11 bases. This CDR3 region has 14 residues. In germline, CDR1 is SGHRS, CDR2 YFSETQ. V was clipped by 5 bases and J by 8 bases; unmatched bases: 6. The CDR3 DNA reads TGCGCCAGCAGAAGGACAGGGGGCAGCGATGAGCAGTTCTTC. Residues: CASRRTGGSDEQFF.

This CDR3 is CASSPGTTREQFF. Written as DNA, the CDR3 is TGTGCCAGCAGCCCAGGGACAACCCGAGAGCAGTTCTTC. The V gene is TRBV11-2, the J gene TRBJ2-1, with D maybe TRBD1 (6 bases). V lost 5 bases and J lost 10, with 15 bases in between. The CDR3 has 13 residues. Germline V gene lookup returns CDR1 SGHAT and CDR2 FQNNGV.

This clone came up once. This chain joins TRBV5-8 and TRBJ2-5; TRBD1 matches 7 bases. This CDR3 is 14 amino acids long. The V and J ends lost 4 bases and 5 bases, in that order; junction bases with no gene match: 8. CDR1 is SGHTS, CDR2 YDEGEE, per germline. The CDR3 nucleotides read TGTGCCAGCAGCCGACAGGGTGGGTTTGAGACCCAGTACTTC. Amino acid sequence: CASSRQGGFETQYF.

V usage is TRBV6-5 and J usage is TRBJ2-7, with 9 bases matching TRBD1. From germline, CDR1 is MNHEY and CDR2 SVGAGI. V shed 4 bases and J 3 bases; nucleotides not matched to a gene: 7. This CDR3 comprises 15 residues. CDR3 amino acids: CASSSPGTGIYEQYF. DNA for the CDR3: TGTGCCAGCAGTTCCCCCGGGACAGGGATCTACGAGCAGTACTTC.

The table lists this clone with a few counts. The rearrangement joins TRBV2 to TRBJ2-7; perhaps TRBD2 as D (5 bases). V was clipped by 6 bases and J by 2 bases, with 14 bases between them. CDR1 SNHLY and CDR2 FYNNEI come from the germline V gene. The length of the CDR3 is 14 residues. CDR3 loop: CASRRSGLTYEQYF. CDR3 DNA: TGTGCCAGCAGGAGGAGCGGTTTAACCTACGAGCAGTACTTC.

This clone is a singleton in its sample. The chain employs TRBV28 and TRBJ1-1, with D possibly TRBD1 on 5 matching bases. CDR1 and CDR2 from the germline V gene are MDHEN and SYDVKM. Trimming took off 8 bases at V and 8 bases at J, with 15 bases between the two ends. This CDR3 contains 12 residues. CDR3: CASRDFFNEAFF. The CDR3 region has the DNA TGTGCCAGCCGGGACTTTTTTAACGAAGCTTTCTTT. Combining the CDR3 with reference TRBV28 and TRBJ1-1 gives the whole variable domain DVKVTQSSRYLVKRTGEKVFLECVQDMDHENMFWYRQDPGLGLRLIYFSYDVKMKEKGDIPEGYSVSREKKERFSLILESASTNQTSMYLCASRDFFNEAFFGQGTRLTVV.

The chain employs TRBV27 and TRBJ2-7, with 11 bases that match TRBD1. This CDR3 has 13 amino acids. Germline-derived CDR1 and CDR2 are MNHEY and SMNVEV (reference sequence). With 7 bases clipped from V and 3 bases from J, the junction kept 2 bases outside the gene matches. CDR3 sequence reads: CASTGQGGYEQYF. The CDR3 DNA follows: TGTGCCAGCACGGGACAGGGGGGCTACGAGCAGTACTTC.

The chain couples TRBV9 to TRBJ2-7; 9 bases line up with TRBD2. Germline trimming cut 4 bases from V and 5 bases from J; bases unmatched to any gene: 10. The CDR3 spans 15 residues. CDR1 and CDR2 from the germline V gene are SGDLS and YYNGEE. The CDR3 DNA is TGTGCCAGCAGCCCTCAGGGGACTAGCTATCACGAGCAGTACTTC. Translated, it gives CASSPQGTSYHEQYF.

The chain couples TRBV7-3 to TRBJ2-1; the match to TRBD2 covers 8 bases. This CDR3 contains 15 residues. J was trimmed by 5 bases and V by 5 bases; bases with no gene match: 8. CDR1 is SGHTA and CDR2 is FQGTGA in the germline V gene. CDR3 sequence (DNA): TGTGCCAGCAGCCCGGGACTAGTGGGGAACAATGAGCAGTTCTTC. This translates into CASSPGLVGNNEQFF.

The chain couples TRBV9 to TRBJ2-3; 8 bases are a match to TRBD2. Germline CDR1 is SGDLS and CDR2 is YYNGEE. V trimming: 4 bases; J trimming: 1 base; junction bases outside the gene matches: 14. The length of the CDR3 is 18 residues. CDR3 DNA sequence: TGTGCCAGCAGCCCCCGGGGGTTGAGCGGGAGAGGCACAGATACGCAGTATTTT. Protein: CASSPRGLSGRGTDTQYF.

The J gene is TRBJ1-4, the V gene TRBV11-2; 8 bases line up with TRBD1. V was pared by 5 bases and J by 6 bases, with 8 bases of the junction left unmatched. CDR3 length equals 15 residues. Germline assignment: CDR1 SGHAT and CDR2 FQNNGV. CDR3 in amino acids: CASSPGQGGYEKLFF. CDR3 coding DNA: TGTGCCAGCAGCCCTGGACAGGGAGGTTATGAAAAACTGTTTTTT.

The chain recombines TRBV28 with TRBJ2-2; D is possibly TRBD1 (7 bases). The CDR3 contains 16 residues. V was cut by 4 bases and J by 7 bases, with 19 bases left in between. CDR1 and CDR2 (germline): MDHEN, SYDVKM. In DNA form, the CDR3 reads TGTGCCAGCAGTTCCGGGACAGCGGAGGGTATCGGGGAGCTGTTTTTT. Protein product: CASSSGTAEGIGELFF.

The chain is built from TRBV4-2 and TRBJ2-7; the D gene is possibly TRBD2 (6 bases). The ends were cut back, 1 base at V and 0 bases at J, with 10 bases in the middle. This CDR3 spans 15 amino acids. Germline values: CDR1 LGHNA, CDR2 YNFKEQ. Here the CDR3 DNA reads TGTGCCAGCAGCCAAGTTCTAGCGTCCTCCTACGAGCAGTACTTC. As protein: CASSQVLASSYEQYF.

V usage is TRBV27 and J usage is TRBJ2-7, with D perhaps matching TRBD1 or TRBD2 (5 bases each). V was shortened by 3 bases and J by 2 bases, with 8 bases between the two germline ends. Germline lookup yields CDR1 MNHEY and CDR2 SMNVEV (reference sequence). The CDR3 contains 13 residues. This CDR3 is CASSLRDPYEQYF. CDR3 nucleotide sequence: TGTGCCAGCAGTTTGAGGGACCCCTACGAGCAGTACTTC.

In its sample, this clone was seen once. V is TRBV5-6 and J is TRBJ2-7; 9 nucleotides agree with TRBD1. The CDR3 spans 15 residues. CDR1 is SGHDT and CDR2 is YYEEEE in the germline V gene. Germline trimming cut 4 bases from V and 0 bases from J; bases unmatched to any gene: 5. CDR3 DNA: TGTGCCAGCAGCCGAACAGGGGGCACCTCCTACGAGCAGTACTTC. Translating it yields CASSRTGGTSYEQYF.

In its sample, this clone was seen a few times. The rearrangement joins TRBV10-3 to TRBJ1-5; maybe TRBD1 (5 bases). V was trimmed by 3 bases and J by 2 bases, leaving 14 bases between them. Germline V gene data show CDR1 as ENHRY and CDR2 as SYGVKD. The CDR3 spans 16 residues. Here the CDR3 DNA reads TGTGCCATCAGTGACCCTGGGCAGGGAGGCAATCAGCCCCAGCATTTT. Translation gives CAISDPGQGGNQPQHF.

The CDR3 nucleotides read TGTGCCTGGAACGGAGCGGGACTACCCTACAATGAGCAGTTCTTC. Translation: CAWNGAGLPYNEQFF. This chain uses TRBV30 with TRBJ2-1, with 7 positions matching TRBD2. There are 15 residues in the CDR3. Trimming took 4 bases from V and 2 from J; bases not matched to a gene: 8. The germline CDR1 and CDR2 sequences are GTSNPN and SVGIG (reference sequence).

V and J are TRBV7-9 and TRBJ2-3; tentatively, D is TRBD1 or TRBD2 (7 bases each). The CDR3 totals 15 residues. Germline V gene sequence: CDR1 SEHNR, CDR2 FQNEAQ (reference sequence). V was clipped by 3 bases and J by 4 bases, with 14 bases between them. This CDR3 is CASSLGGTASDTQYF. Here the CDR3 DNA reads TGTGCCAGCAGCTTGGGGGGGACAGCCTCAGATACGCAGTATTTT.

Comments on this clone: At one of its ends the junction is not consistent with the germline gene, which may arise from a read error. The chain couples TRBV5-1 to TRBJ2-6; D may be TRBD2 (6 bases). The V gene's germline CDR1 is SGHRS and CDR2 YFSETQ. The CDR3 totals 16 residues. CDR3 bases: TGCGCCAGCAGATTGGAGGGTCTCTCTGGGGCCAACGTCCTGACTTTC. It codes for CASRLEGLSGANVLTF.

This rearrangement joins TRBV30 to TRBJ1-1; no firm D call. V was pared by 3 bases and J by 3 bases, with 11 bases between. CDR3 length equals 13 residues. Germline assignment: CDR1 GTSNPN and CDR2 SVGIG (reference sequence). CDR3 DNA sequence: TGTGCCTGGAGGGTACAGCCTCACACTGAAGCTTTCTTT. Translating it yields CAWRVQPHTEAFF.

The rearrangement joins TRBV7-3 to TRBJ2-2, with 8 nucleotides matching TRBD1. The V gene's germline CDR1 is SGHTA and CDR2 FQGTGA. This CDR3 has 15 amino acids. V lost 3 bases to trimming and J lost 6 bases; unmatched junction nucleotides: 6. CDR3 protein: CASSFQGASPGELFF. CDR3 coding DNA: TGTGCCAGCAGCTTCCAGGGGGCTAGTCCCGGGGAGCTGTTTTTT.